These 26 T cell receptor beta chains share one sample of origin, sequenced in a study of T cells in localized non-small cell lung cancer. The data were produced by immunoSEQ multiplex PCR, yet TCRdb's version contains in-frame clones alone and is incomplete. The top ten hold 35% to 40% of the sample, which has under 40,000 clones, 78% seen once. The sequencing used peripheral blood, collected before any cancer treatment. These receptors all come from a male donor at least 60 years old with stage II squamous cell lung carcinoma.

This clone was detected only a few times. The CDR3 spells CASRPGTGGLGYTF. The CDR3 region has the DNA TGTGCCAGCAGGCCCGGGACAGGGGGCCTTGGCTACACCTTC. The chain has TRBV28 and TRBJ1-2; 12 bases line up with TRBD1. CDR3 size: 14 residues. From germline, CDR1 is MDHEN and CDR2 SYDVKM. With 6 bases clipped from V and 7 bases from J, the junction kept 6 bases outside the gene matches.

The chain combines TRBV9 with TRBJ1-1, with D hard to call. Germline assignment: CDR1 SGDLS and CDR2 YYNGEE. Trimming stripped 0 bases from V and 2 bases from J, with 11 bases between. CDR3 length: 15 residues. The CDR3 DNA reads TGTGCCAGCAGCGTAGCCGCGACCGTTAACACTGAAGCTTTCTTT. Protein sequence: CASSVAATVNTEAFF.

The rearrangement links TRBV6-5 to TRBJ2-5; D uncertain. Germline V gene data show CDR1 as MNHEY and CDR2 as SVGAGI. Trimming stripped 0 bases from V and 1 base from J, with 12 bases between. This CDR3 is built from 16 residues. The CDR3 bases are TGTGCCAGCAGTTACTCACTTCGCCGGACCCAAGAGACCCAGTACTTC. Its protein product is CASSYSLRRTQETQYF.

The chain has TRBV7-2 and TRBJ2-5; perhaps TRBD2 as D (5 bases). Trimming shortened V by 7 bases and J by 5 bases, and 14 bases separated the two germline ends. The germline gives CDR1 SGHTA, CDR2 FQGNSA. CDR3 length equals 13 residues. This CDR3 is CASTEDWEETQYF. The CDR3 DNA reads TGTGCCAGCACCGAAGACTGGGAGGAGACCCAGTACTTC.

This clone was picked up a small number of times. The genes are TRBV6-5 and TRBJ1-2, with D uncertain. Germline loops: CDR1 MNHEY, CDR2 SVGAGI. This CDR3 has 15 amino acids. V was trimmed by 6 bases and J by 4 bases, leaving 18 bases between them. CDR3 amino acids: CASSSPQNKGYGYTF. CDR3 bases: TGTGCCAGCAGCTCCCCACAAAACAAGGGCTATGGCTACACCTTC.

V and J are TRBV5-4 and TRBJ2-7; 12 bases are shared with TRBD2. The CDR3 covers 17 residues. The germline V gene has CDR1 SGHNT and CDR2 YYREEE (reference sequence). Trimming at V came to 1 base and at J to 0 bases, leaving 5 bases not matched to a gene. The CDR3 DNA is TGTGCCAGCAGCTTGTCCGGGACTAGCGGGTTCTCCTACGAGCAGTACTTC. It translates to CASSLSGTSGFSYEQYF.

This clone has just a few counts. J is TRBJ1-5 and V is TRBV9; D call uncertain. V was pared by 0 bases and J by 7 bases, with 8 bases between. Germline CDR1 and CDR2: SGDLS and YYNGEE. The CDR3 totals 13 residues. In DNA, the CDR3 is TGTGCCAGCAGCGTAGGTCCGGGGCAGCCCCAGCATTTT. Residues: CASSVGPGQPQHF.

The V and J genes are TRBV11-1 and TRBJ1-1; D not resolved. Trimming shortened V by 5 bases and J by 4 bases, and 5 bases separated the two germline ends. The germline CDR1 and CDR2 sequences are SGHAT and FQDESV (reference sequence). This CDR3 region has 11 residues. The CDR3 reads CASSAGTEAFF. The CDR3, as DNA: TGTGCCAGCAGCGCGGGCACTGAAGCTTTCTTT.

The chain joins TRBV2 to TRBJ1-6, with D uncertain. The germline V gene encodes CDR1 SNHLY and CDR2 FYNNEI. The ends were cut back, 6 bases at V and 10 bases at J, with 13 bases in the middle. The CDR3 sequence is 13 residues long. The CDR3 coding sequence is TGTGCCAGCAGAGAGGTTACAACGTCACCCCTCCACTTT. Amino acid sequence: CASREVTTSPLHF.

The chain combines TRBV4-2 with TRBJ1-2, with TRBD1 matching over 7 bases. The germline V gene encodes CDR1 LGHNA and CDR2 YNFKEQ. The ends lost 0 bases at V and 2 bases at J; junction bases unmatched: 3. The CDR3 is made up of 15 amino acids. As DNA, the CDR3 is TGTGCCAGCAGCCAAGAGGGACAGAAGAACTATGGCTACACCTTC. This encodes CASSQEGQKNYGYTF.

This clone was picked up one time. The chain's CDR3 is CASSLWGADEKLFF. In DNA form, the CDR3 reads TGTGCCAGCAGCTTGTGGGGGGCGGATGAAAAACTGTTTTTT. The chain recombines TRBV5-5 with TRBJ1-4; maybe TRBD1 (6 bases). This CDR3 is 14 amino acids long. Trimming removed 1 base from V and 6 bases from J, with 10 bases in between. The germline V gene has CDR1 SGHKS and CDR2 YYEKEE (reference sequence).

The CDR3 nucleotides are TGTGCCAGTAGTATTACACACTACAATGAGCAGTTCTTC. Translating it yields CASSITHYNEQFF. The chain joins TRBV19 to TRBJ2-1, with no clear D. V lost 3 bases and J 3 bases, leaving 6 bases between the germline ends. Per germline, CDR1 LNHDA and CDR2 SQIVND (reference sequence). The length of the CDR3 is 13 residues.

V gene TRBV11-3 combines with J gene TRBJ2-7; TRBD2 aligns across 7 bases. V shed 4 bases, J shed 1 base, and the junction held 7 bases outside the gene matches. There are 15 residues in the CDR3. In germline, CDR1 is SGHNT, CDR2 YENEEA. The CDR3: CASSSFGGVSYEQYF. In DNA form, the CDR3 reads TGTGCCAGCAGCTCCTTTGGGGGGGTATCCTACGAGCAGTACTTC.

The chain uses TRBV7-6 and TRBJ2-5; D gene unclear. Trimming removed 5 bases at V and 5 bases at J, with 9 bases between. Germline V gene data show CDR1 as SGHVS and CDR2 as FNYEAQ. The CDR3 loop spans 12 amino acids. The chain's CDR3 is CASSNSRETQYF. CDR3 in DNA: TGTGCCAGCAGCAATAGTCGGGAGACCCAGTACTTC.

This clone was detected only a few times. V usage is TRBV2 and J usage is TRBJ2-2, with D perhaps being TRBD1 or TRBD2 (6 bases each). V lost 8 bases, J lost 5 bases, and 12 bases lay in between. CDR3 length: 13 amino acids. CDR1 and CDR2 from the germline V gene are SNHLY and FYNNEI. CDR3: CASRLGGTGELFF. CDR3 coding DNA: TGTGCCAGCCGGTTAGGGGGGACCGGGGAGCTGTTTTTT.

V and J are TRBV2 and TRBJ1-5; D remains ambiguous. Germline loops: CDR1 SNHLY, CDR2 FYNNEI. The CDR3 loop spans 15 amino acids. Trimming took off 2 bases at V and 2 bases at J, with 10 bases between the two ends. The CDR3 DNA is TGTGCCAGCAGTGAAACAGCTTTGGGCAATCAGCCCCAGCATTTT. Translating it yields CASSETALGNQPQHF. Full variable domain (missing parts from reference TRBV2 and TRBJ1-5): EPEVTQTPSHQVTQMGQEVILRCVPISNHLYFYWYRQILGQKVEFLVSFYNNEISEKSEIFDDQFSVERPDGSNFTLKIRSTKLEDSAMYFCASSETALGNQPQHFGDGTRLSIL.

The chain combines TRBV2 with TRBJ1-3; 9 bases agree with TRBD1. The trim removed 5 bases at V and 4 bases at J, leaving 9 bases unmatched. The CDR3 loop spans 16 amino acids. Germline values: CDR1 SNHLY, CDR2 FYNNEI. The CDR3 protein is CASSSTLTGGGNTIYF. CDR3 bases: TGTGCCAGCAGTTCGACTCTGACAGGGGGGGGAAACACCATATATTTT.

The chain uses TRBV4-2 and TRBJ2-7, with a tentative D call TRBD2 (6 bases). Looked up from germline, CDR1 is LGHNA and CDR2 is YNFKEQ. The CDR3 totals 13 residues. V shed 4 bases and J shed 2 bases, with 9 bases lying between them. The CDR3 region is CASSLPGAYEQYF. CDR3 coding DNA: TGTGCCAGCAGCCTCCCGGGGGCCTACGAGCAGTACTTC.

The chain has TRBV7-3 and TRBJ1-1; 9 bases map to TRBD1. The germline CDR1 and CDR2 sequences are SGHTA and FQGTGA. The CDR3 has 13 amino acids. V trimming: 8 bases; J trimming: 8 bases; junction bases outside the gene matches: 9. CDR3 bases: TGTGCCAGCGGCCCAGGACAGGGGAAAGAAGCTTTCTTT. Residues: CASGPGQGKEAFF. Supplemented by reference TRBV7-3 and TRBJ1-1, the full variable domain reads GAGVSQTPSNKVTEKGKYVELRCDPISGHTALYWYRQSLGQGPEFLIYFQGTGAADDSGLPNDRFFAVRPEGSVSTLKIQRTERGDSAVYLCASGPGQGKEAFFGQGTRLTVV.

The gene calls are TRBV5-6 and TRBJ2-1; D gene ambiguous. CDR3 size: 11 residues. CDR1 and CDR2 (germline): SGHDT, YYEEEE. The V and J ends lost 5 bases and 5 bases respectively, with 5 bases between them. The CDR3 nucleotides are TGTGCCAGCAGTTCTCACAATGAGCAGTTCTTC. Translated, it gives CASSSHNEQFF.

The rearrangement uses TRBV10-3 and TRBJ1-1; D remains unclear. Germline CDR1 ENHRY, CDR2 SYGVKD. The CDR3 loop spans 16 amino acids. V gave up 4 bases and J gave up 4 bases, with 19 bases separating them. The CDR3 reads CAISVAGFGVVTEAFF. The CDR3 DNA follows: TGTGCCATCAGTGTCGCCGGGTTCGGGGTCGTCACTGAAGCTTTCTTT.

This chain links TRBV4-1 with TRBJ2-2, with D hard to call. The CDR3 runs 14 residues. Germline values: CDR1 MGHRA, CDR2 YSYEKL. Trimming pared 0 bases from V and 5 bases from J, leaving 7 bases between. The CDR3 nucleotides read TGCGCCAGCAGCCAAGAATCCAGGACCGGGGAGCTGTTTTTT. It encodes CASSQESRTGELFF.

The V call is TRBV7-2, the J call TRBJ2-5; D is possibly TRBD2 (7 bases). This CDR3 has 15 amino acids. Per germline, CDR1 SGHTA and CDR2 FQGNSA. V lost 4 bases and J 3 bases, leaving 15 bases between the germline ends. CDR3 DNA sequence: TGTGCCAGCAGCTCATGGACTAGGGGGAAAGAGACCCAGTACTTC. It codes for CASSSWTRGKETQYF.

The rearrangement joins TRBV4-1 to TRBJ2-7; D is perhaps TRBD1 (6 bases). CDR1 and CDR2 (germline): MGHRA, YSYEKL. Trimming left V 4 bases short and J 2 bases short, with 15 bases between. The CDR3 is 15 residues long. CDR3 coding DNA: TGCGCCAGCAGCCGCACCTTGGGGGCGGCCTACGAGCAGTACTTC. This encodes CASSRTLGAAYEQYF.

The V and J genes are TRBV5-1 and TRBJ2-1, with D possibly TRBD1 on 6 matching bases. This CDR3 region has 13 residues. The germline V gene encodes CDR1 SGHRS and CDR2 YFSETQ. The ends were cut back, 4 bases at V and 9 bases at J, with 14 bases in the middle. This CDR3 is CASSPGTRGEQFF. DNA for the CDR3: TGCGCCAGCAGCCCCGGGACCAGGGGTGAGCAGTTCTTC. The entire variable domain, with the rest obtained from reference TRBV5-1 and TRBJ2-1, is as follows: KAGVTQTPRYLIKTRGQQVTLSCSPISGHRSVSWYQQTPGQGLQFLFEYFSETQRNKGNFPGRFSGRQFSNSRSEMNVSTLELGDSALYLCASSPGTRGEQFFGPGTRLTVL.

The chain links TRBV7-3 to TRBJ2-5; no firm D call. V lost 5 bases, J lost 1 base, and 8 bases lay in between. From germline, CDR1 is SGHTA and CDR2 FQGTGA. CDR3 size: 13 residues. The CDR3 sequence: CASSQGTQETQYF. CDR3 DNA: TGTGCCAGCAGCCAAGGCACCCAAGAGACCCAGTACTTC.